Listed below are T cell receptor beta chains from one sample, sequenced in a study of early T cells in non-severe SARS-CoV-2 infection. From the 5' RACE reads, TCRdb called clonotypes with MiXCR, one entry per CDR3 protein. The data hold 70,000 to 95,000 distinct CDR3 sequences, with about 16% observed a single time. Sequencing was carried out using whole blood. The receptors shown here come from an adult who was a healthcare worker with PCR-confirmed SARS-CoV-2 infection or an uninfected control (not recorded which). Both conserved end residues are part of each CDR3. D genes are given only for firm matches. Clone sizes are given selectively: once, few, many, or a class where the clone is expanded.

J,D,V,size,CDR3,DNA
TRBJ1-3,TRBD1,TRBV2,few,CASSGDRNSGNTIYF,TGTGCCAGCAGTGGGGACAGGAACTCTGGAAACACCATATATTTT
TRBJ2-5,.,TRBV29-1,few,CSVTGVEETQYF,TGCAGCGTGACGGGAGTCGAGGAGACCCAGTACTTC
TRBJ2-3,TRBD2,TRBV6-2/TRBV6-3,.,CASSYRGGMSTDTQYF,TGTGCCAGCAGTTACCGGGGGGGAATGAGCACAGATACGCAGTATTTT
TRBJ1-5,TRBD1,TRBV2,few,CASSEGTGVGKGQPQHF,TGTGCCAGCAGTGAGGGGACAGGGGTGGGAAAGGGCCAGCCCCAGCATTTT
TRBJ2-3,.,TRBV20-1,few,CSARIADTQYF,TGCAGTGCTAGAATCGCAGATACGCAGTATTTT
TRBJ2-7,.,TRBV28,.,CASSPRQITYEQYF,TGTGCCAGCAGCCCGAGACAGATTACCTACGAGCAGTACTTC
TRBJ2-7,TRBD2,TRBV3-1,few,CASSHSGGYEQYF,TGTGCCAGCAGCCACTCGGGGGGCTACGAGCAGTACTTC
TRBJ2-7,TRBD2,TRBV5-1,.,CASSSGRLAGGLQRGEQYF,TGCGCCAGCAGCTCGGGGCGGCTAGCGGGAGGTTTACAGCGGGGCGAGCAGTACTTC
TRBJ1-1,.,TRBV29-1,many,CSVEDEIGKGAFF,TGCAGCGTTGAAGATGAGATTGGGAAAGGAGCTTTCTTT
TRBJ2-5,TRBD1,TRBV6-2/TRBV6-3,.,CASIRDRGEETQYF,TGTGCCAGCATTCGGGACAGGGGGGAAGAGACCCAGTACTTC
TRBJ1-5,.,TRBV7-9,many,CASSFEGNQPQHF,TGTGCCAGCAGCTTTGAGGGAAATCAGCCCCAGCATTTT
TRBJ2-7,TRBD1,TRBV6-5,few,CASSWGQGAYEQYF,TGTGCCAGCAGTTGGGGACAGGGGGCTTACGAGCAGTACTTC
TRBJ2-2,.,TRBV13,.,CASSLGRHPAGELFF,TGTGCCAGCAGCTTAGGCCGGCATCCCGCCGGGGAGCTGTTTTTT
TRBJ2-2,.,TRBV12-3/TRBV12-4,.,CASSPDQNTGELFF,TGTGCCAGCAGTCCCGACCAGAACACCGGGGAGCTGTTTTTT
TRBJ1-2,TRBD1,TRBV9,.,CASSPYGDSSRGGYTF,TGTGCCAGCAGCCCCTATGGGGACAGCTCTCGTGGTGGCTACACCTTC
TRBJ2-1,.,TRBV5-1,.,CASSRVIASYNEQFF,TGCGCTAGCAGCCGCGTCATAGCATCCTACAATGAGCAGTTCTTC
TRBJ1-6,.,TRBV11-2,few,CASSLRTVTSYNSPLHF,TGTGCCAGCAGCTTACGTACAGTTACCTCCTATAATTCACCCCTCCACTTT
TRBJ2-7,.,TRBV2,.,CASSETRVYF,TGTGCCAGCAGTGAAACGCGAGTTTACTTC
TRBJ1-2,.,TRBV14,.,CASSQDRGDYGYTF,TGTGCCAGCAGCCAAGATAGGGGGGACTATGGCTACACCTTC
TRBJ1-4,.,TRBV6-5,few,CASSYSGGAPEKLFF,TGTGCCAGCAGTTACTCCGGAGGGGCGCCTGAAAAACTGTTTTTT
TRBJ1-1,.,TRBV7-9,few,CASSFTGTEAFF,TGTGCCAGCAGCTTTACAGGGACTGAAGCTTTCTTT